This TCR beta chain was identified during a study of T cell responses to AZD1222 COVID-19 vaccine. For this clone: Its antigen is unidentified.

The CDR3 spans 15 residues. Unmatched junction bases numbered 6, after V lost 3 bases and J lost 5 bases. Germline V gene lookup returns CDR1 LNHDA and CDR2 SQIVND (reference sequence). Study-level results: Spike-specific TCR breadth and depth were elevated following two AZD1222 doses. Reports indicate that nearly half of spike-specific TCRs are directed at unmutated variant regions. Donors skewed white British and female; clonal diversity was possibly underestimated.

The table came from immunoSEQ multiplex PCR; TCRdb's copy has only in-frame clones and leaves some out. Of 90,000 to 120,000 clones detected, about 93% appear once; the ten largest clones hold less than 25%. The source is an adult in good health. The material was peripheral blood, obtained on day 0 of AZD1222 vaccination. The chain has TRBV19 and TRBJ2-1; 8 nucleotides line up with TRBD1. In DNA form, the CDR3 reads TGTGCCAGTAGTATCCAGGGGGCTTCGGACAATGAGCAGTTCTTC. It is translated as CASSIQGASDNEQFF.